This T cell receptor beta chain was observed in a study of OX40 agonist ivuxolimab in advanced cancers. Study summary: Patients were dosed with the agonistic anti-OX40 (CD134) antibody ivuxolimab. Points from the study as a whole: In CD8+ T cells, expanded clones were on average more numerous than in CD4+.

As concerns this clone: What it binds is not known.

The protocol was immunoSEQ multiplex PCR, while the TCRdb copy is restricted to in-frame clones and leaves out a portion. The sample carries 70,000 or so clones, about nine tenths recorded once. Trimming stripped 3 bases from V and 10 bases from J, with 13 bases between. The V gene's germline CDR1 is SEHNR and CDR2 FQNEAQ (reference sequence). This CDR3 region has 13 residues. This TCR derives from an adult with an advanced solid tumor such as melanoma, head and neck, liver or kidney cancer. This sample comprised CD4+ or CD8+ T cells sorted from blood, obtained in a trial of the OX40 agonist ivuxolimab. This chain uses TRBV7-9 with TRBJ2-1; D tentatively reads TRBD1 or TRBD2 (5 bases each). This chain's CDR3 is CASSFPGRREQFF. In DNA, the CDR3 is TGTGCCAGCAGCTTCCCGGGACGCCGGGAGCAGTTCTTC.